Each of the 2 T cell receptor beta chains below was sequenced from the same sample in a study of blood T cell repertoires in COVID-19. Produced via immunoSEQ multiplex PCR; TCRdb's table is partial and in-frame only. Of 200,000 to 300,000 clones in the sample, 86% were seen once. The specimen sequenced was peripheral blood. The receptors were gathered from a woman aged 60-70 years who had recovered from COVID-19.

V usage is TRBV27 and J usage is TRBJ1-1, with D perhaps matching TRBD1 (5 bases). The germline V gene encodes CDR1 MNHEY and CDR2 SMNVEV (reference sequence). CDR3 size: 16 residues. V was trimmed by 7 bases and J by 0 bases, leaving 18 bases between them. The CDR3 loop reads CASTSNARGVNTEAFF. Written as DNA, the CDR3 is TGTGCCAGCACCTCCAATGCCCGGGGGGTGAACACTGAAGCTTTCTTT.

The rearrangement joins TRBV6-5 to TRBJ2-7, with 7 bases matching TRBD2. The CDR3 spans 15 residues. V was pared by 6 bases and J by 0 bases, with 8 bases of the junction left unmatched. Germline loops: CDR1 MNHEY, CDR2 SVGAGI. The CDR3 here is CASSRGLLSSYEQYF. As DNA, the CDR3 is TGTGCCAGCAGCCGGGGACTACTTAGCTCCTACGAGCAGTACTTC.